What follows are 2 T cell receptor beta chains derived from one specimen sequenced in a study of blood T cell repertoires in COVID-19. Produced via immunoSEQ multiplex PCR; TCRdb's table is partial and in-frame only. Here the sample spans some 190,000 clones, 70% to 90% being singletons. The sample was peripheral blood. Every receptor here comes from a human donor with active or convalescent COVID-19. The donor label of this sample is uncertain.

The chain is built from TRBV25-1 and TRBJ1-2, with 7 bases that match TRBD1. The V gene end was trimmed by 1 base and the J gene end by 6 bases; junction bases not matched to a gene: 8. Germline lookup yields CDR1 MGHDK and CDR2 SYGVNS. The CDR3 sequence is 15 residues long. The CDR3 DNA reads as TGTGCCAGCAGTGAATGGGTAGACAGGGCCCATGGCTACACCTTC. Its protein product is CASSEWVDRAHGYTF.

Only a few counts were recorded for this clone. The chain recombines TRBV28 with TRBJ1-2, with TRBD1 identical over 11 bases. With 2 bases clipped from V and 14 bases from J, the junction kept 4 bases outside the gene matches. The CDR3 totals 12 residues. The germline V gene has CDR1 MDHEN and CDR2 SYDVKM. The CDR3 DNA reads TGTGCCAGCAGTTTAGGGACAGGGGGAGAAACCTTC. Protein sequence: CASSLGTGGETF.